The present T cell receptor beta chain was sequenced within a study of multiple sclerosis patients with progressive multifocal leukoencephalopathy. The study's findings and limits: The findings' link to JC virus versus immunocompromise remained uncertain.

Produced via immunoSEQ multiplex PCR; TCRdb's table is partial and in-frame only. This table holds 29,000 or so clones, over 85% found once. Time point given: more than five months of natalizumab therapy. Trimming took 2 bases from V and 0 from J, leaving 11 bases between them. This CDR3 region has 16 residues. Germline V gene sequence: CDR1 SNHLY, CDR2 FYNNEI. Points on this clone: Its specificity is unknown.

The source was PBMCs, collected from a patient treated with natalizumab. The receptor was derived from a human donor with multiple sclerosis. This chain connects TRBV2 to TRBJ1-5; D may be TRBD1 (6 bases). The chain's CDR3 is CASSENRANSNQPQHF. CDR3 nucleotide sequence: TGTGCCAGCAGTGAAAACAGGGCAAATAGCAATCAGCCCCAGCATTTT.